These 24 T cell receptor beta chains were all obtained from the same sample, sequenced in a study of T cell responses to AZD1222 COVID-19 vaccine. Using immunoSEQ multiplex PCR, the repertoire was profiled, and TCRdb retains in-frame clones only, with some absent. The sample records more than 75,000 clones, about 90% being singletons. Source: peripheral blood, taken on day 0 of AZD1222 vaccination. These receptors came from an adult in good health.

In DNA form, the CDR3 reads TGTGCCAGCTCACTCCAGGCCAACTACGAGCAGTACTTC. Translating it yields CASSLQANYEQYF. The chain recombines TRBV18 with TRBJ2-7; D gene ambiguous. CDR3 length: 13 residues. V was shortened by 4 bases and J by 3 bases, with 10 bases between the two germline ends. Germline V gene lookup returns CDR1 KGHSH and CDR2 LQKENI.

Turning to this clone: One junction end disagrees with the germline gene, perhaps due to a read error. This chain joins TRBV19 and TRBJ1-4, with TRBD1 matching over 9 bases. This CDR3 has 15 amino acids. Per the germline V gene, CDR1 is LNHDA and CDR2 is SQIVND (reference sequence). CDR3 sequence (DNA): TGTGCCAGTGGGCCAGCCGGGACAGGGAATGGAAAACTGTTTTTT. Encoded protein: CASGPAGTGNGKLFF.

CDR3 amino acids: CASSPGPDNEQFF. Here the CDR3 DNA reads TGTGCCAGCAGTCCCGGCCCGGACAATGAGCAGTTCTTC. The chain recombines TRBV12-3 or TRBV12-4 with TRBJ2-1; D unclear. The CDR3 totals 13 residues. Trimming took off 5 bases at V and 5 bases at J, with 10 bases between the two ends.

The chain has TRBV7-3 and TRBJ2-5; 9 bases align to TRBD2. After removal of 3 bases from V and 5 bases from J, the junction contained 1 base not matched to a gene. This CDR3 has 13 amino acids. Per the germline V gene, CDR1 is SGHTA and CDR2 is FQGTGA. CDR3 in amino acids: CASSFTSGETQYF. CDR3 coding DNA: TGTGCCAGCAGCTTCACTAGCGGGGAGACCCAGTACTTC.

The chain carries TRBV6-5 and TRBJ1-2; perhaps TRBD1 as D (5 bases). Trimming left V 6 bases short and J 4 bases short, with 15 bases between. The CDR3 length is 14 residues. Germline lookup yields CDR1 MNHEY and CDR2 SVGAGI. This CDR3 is CASSDDGAGYGYTF. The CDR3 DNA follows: TGTGCCAGCAGCGACGATGGGGCTGGCTATGGCTACACCTTC.

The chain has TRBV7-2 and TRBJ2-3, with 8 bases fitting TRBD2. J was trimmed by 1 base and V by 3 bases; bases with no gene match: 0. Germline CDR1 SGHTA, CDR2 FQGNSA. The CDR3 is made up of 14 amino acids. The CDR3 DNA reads TGTGCCAGCAGCTTGACTAGCGGCACAGATACGCAGTATTTT. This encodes CASSLTSGTDTQYF.

CDR3 DNA: TGTGCCAGTAGTATCCCCCACAGCCCCTTGGGGACTGAAGCTTTCTTT. Protein product: CASSIPHSPLGTEAFF. This chain connects TRBV19 to TRBJ1-1; D gene ambiguous. This CDR3 contains 16 residues. Between the trimmed V and J ends, which lost 3 bases and 5 bases, there was a span of 19 bases. Germline CDR1 is LNHDA and CDR2 is SQIVND (reference sequence).

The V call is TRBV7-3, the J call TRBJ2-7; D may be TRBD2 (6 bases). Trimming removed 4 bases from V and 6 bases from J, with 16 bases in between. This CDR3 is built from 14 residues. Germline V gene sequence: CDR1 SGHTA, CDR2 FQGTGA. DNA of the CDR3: TGTGCCAGCAGCTCCCGACGCGCTAGCGCCGAGCAGTACTTC. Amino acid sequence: CASSSRRASAEQYF.

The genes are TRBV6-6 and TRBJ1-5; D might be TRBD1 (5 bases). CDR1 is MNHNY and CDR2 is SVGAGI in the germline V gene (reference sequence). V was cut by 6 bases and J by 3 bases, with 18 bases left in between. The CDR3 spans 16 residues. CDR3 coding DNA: TGTGCCAGCAGCTCACCCGCCGGGGCTGACAATCAGCCCCAGCATTTT. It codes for CASSSPAGADNQPQHF.

CDR3 residues: CASSPPGAEGNTIYF. The CDR3 nucleotides read TGTGCCAGCTCACCACCGGGGGCAGAGGGAAACACCATATATTTT. This chain joins TRBV18 and TRBJ1-3; weak D call: TRBD1 (6 bases). The CDR3 contains 15 residues. The V end was cut by 0 bases, the J end by 4 bases, with 10 bases between. Germline V gives CDR1 KGHSH, CDR2 LQKENI.

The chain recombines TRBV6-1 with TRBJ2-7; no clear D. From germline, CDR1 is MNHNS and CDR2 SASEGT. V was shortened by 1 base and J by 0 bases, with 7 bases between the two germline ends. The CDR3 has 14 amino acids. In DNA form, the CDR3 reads TGTGCCAGCAGTGAAGAAGCAGACTCCTACGAGCAGTACTTC. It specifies CASSEEADSYEQYF.

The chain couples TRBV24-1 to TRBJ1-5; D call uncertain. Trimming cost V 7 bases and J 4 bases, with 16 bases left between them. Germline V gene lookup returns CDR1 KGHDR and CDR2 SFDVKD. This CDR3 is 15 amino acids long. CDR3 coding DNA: TGTGCCACCAGCGGAAACACGGGTCGAAATCAGCCCCAGCATTTT. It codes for CATSGNTGRNQPQHF.

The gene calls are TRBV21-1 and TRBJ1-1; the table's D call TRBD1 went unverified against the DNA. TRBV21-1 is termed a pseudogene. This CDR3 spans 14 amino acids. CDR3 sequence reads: CASSTEQGAPEAFF. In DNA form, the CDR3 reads TGTGCCAGCAGCACTGAACAGGGGGCGCCTGAAGCTTTCTTT.

CDR3 in amino acids: CASSSEAGVSSYEQYF. The CDR3 coding sequence is TGTGCCAGCAGCAGTGAAGCGGGAGTGTCGTCCTACGAGCAGTACTTC. The genes are TRBV7-9 and TRBJ2-7; 8 nucleotides align to TRBD2. After removal of 5 bases from V and 1 base from J, the junction contained 10 bases not matched to a gene. Per germline, CDR1 SEHNR and CDR2 FQNEAQ (reference sequence). The CDR3 is made up of 16 amino acids.

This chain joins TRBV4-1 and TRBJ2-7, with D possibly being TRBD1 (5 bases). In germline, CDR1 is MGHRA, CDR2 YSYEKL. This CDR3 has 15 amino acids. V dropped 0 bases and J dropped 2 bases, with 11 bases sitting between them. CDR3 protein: CASSQDQGSPYEQYF. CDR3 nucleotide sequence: TGCGCCAGCAGCCAAGATCAGGGCAGCCCCTACGAGCAGTACTTC.

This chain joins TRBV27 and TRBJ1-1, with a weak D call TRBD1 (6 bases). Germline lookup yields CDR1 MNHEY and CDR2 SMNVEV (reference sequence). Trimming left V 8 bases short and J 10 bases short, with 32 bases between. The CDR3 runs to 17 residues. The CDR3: CASPVHPSDRPRTGAFF. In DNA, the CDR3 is TGTGCCAGCCCTGTTCACCCCTCGGACAGACCACGTACCGGAGCTTTCTTT.

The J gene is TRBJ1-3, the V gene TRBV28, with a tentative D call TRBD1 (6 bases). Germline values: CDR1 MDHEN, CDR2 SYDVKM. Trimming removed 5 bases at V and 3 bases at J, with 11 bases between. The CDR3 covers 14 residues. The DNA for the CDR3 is TGTGCCAGCAGTACCGGGACAAGTGGAAACACCATATATTTT. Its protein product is CASSTGTSGNTIYF.

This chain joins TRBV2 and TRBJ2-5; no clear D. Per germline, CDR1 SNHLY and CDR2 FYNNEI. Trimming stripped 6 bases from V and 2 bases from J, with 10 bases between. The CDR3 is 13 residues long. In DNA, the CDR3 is TGTGCCAGCAGACCCCTAGTACAAGAGACCCAGTACTTC. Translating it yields CASRPLVQETQYF. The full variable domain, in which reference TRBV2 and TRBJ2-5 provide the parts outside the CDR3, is EPEVTQTPSHQVTQMGQEVILRCVPISNHLYFYWYRQILGQKVEFLVSFYNNEISEKSEIFDDQFSVERPDGSNFTLKIRSTKLEDSAMYFCASRPLVQETQYFGPGTRLLVL.

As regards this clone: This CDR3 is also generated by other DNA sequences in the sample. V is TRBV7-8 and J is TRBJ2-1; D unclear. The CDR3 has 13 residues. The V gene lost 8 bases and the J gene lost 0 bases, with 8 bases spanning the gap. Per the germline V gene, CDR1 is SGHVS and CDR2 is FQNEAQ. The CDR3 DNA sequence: TGTGCCAGCTCACTCAGCTCCTACAATGAGCAGTTCTTC. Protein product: CASSLSSYNEQFF.

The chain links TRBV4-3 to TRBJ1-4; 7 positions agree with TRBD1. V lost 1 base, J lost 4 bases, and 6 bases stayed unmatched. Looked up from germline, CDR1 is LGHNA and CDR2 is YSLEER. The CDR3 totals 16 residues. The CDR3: CASSQADRADNEKLFF. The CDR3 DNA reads TGCGCCAGCAGCCAAGCTGACAGGGCGGATAATGAAAAACTGTTTTTT.

This chain's CDR3 is CASSPSDRATGELFF. In DNA form, the CDR3 reads TGCGCCAGCAGCCCGTCGGACAGGGCCACCGGGGAGCTGTTTTTT. The chain recombines TRBV5-1 with TRBJ2-2, with 8 bases lining up with TRBD1. V lost 4 bases to trimming and J lost 4 bases; unmatched junction nucleotides: 6. CDR3 length: 15 residues. Per the germline V gene, CDR1 is SGHRS and CDR2 is YFSETQ.

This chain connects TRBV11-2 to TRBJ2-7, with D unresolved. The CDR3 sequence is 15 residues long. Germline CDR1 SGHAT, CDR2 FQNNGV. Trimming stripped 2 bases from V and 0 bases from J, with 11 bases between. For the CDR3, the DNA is TGTGCCAGCAGCTTATTAGAGTATAGCTCCTACGAGCAGTACTTC. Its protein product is CASSLLEYSSYEQYF.

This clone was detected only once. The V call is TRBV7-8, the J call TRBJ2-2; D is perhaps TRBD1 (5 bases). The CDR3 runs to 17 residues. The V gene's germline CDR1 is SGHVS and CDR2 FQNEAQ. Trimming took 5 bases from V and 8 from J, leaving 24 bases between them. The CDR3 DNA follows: TGTGCCAGCAGCGCCGGACGGCAGGGTGGGATTAGGGGGGAGCTGTTTTTT. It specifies CASSAGRQGGIRGELFF.

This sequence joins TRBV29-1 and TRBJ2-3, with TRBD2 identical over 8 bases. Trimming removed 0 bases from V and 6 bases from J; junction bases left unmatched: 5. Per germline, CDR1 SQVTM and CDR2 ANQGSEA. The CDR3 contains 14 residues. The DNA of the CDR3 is TGCAGCGTTGAAGATCCAGCGGGAGTGGATACGCAGTATTTT. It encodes CSVEDPAGVDTQYF.